The clone carrying this T cell receptor (beta chain) is classed as large. As yet, its antigen is unknown. The data were produced by immunoSEQ multiplex PCR, yet TCRdb's version contains in-frame clones alone and is incomplete. The table has fewer than 2,000 clones, roughly 22% seen once; the top ten hold 26%. This sample was included in a study of T cells in localized non-small cell lung cancer. Study results and caveats: Within adjacent lung there appeared a median 57 of the top 100 tumor clones. Among blood samples, higher T cell density accompanied longer overall survival.

Neighbouring lung, lacking atypia, was collected no less than 2 cm away from the tumor margin. The origin of this receptor is a woman aged 35-70 years with stage I lung adenocarcinoma. Sample: normal lung tissue next to the tumor, taken before any cancer treatment.

The CDR3 region has the DNA TGTGCCAGTAGTATCTTAACAGGGTTCCCTGAAGCTTTCTTT. It encodes CASSILTGFPEAFF. The chain combines TRBV19 with TRBJ1-1; maybe TRBD1 (6 bases). Germline loops: CDR1 LNHDA, CDR2 SQIVND (reference sequence). Trimming removed 3 bases from V and 6 bases from J, with 14 bases in between. The CDR3 is 14 amino acids.